This T cell receptor beta chain was profiled in a study of early stage breast cancer tumors. Germline values: CDR1 GTSNPN, CDR2 SVGIG (reference sequence). CDR3 length: 12 amino acids. V was shortened by 0 bases and J by 8 bases, with 10 bases between the two germline ends. Data came from immunoSEQ multiplex PCR; TCRdb stores just in-frame clones and leaves some out. The sample lists about 50,000 clones, about 80% occurring once. The sequence was obtained from a person aged 50-59 years with breast cancer. The chain is built from TRBV30 and TRBJ1-2; D is unresolved. The sequencing sample was made of blood. CDR3 nucleotides: TGTGCCTGGAGTGTTTCGGATGCCGGCTACACCTTC. Translated: CAWSVSDAGYTF.